This T cell receptor beta chain was identified in a study of Graves' ophthalmopathy and Graves' hyperthyroidism. As for the study in general: Peripheral blood was collected at initial diagnosis, before any treatment. Whole-study results and caveats: Among thyroid clonotypes expanded above 0.001 frequency, most also appeared in blood.

CAS ≥3, NOSPECS ≥4, moderate-to-severe activity and duration under 3 months marked donors with ophthalmopathy. PBMCs came from 10 ml of fresh peripheral blood. RNA transcripts were the template, and TCR beta CDR3 regions were amplified from them. Second-round multiplex PCR followed a first-round RT-PCR using HTBI primers. One entry per CDR3 protein, called by TCRdb with MiXCR from the multiplex PCR reads. The data contain almost 750,000 distinct CDR3 sequences, 35% to 50% of them seen just once; the ten biggest clones take up 35% to 55%. Regarding this clonotype: What it recognizes is unknown.

Sequenced sample: peripheral blood. This receptor was identified in an adult man with Graves' ophthalmopathy.

The CDR3 sequence is CASSFLAQPPGVETQYF. The CDR3 DNA sequence: TGTGCCAGCAGCTTTTTGGCCCAACCACCCGGGGTGGAGACCCAGTACTTC. The chain links TRBV7-8 to TRBJ2-5; TRBD2 might be the D (5 bases). The CDR3 has 17 amino acids. Trimming stripped 3 bases from V and 5 bases from J, with 22 bases between. CDR1 and CDR2 (germline): SGHVS, FQNEAQ.